This T cell receptor (beta chain) originates from a study of regulatory T cells in long-lasting Graves disease. Study-level points and caveats: Researchers examined only peripheral blood and not thyroid tissue. Preferential use of TRBV28, TRBJ1-2 and TRBJ2-5 was seen in persistent disease. The persistent group shared around 2,600 public clonotypes, more than the approximately 970 shared by new patients.

Both iRepertoire HTBI primers and Arm-PCR of CDR3 regions were used to build the TCR beta libraries. MiXCR, applied by TCRdb to the multiplex PCR reads, yields one record per CDR3 protein. The table records 400,000 to 500,000 distinct CDR3 sequences, around 20% of them present only once. Noted time point: persistent/refractory GD, antithyroid drugs over 5 years with positive TRAb. Extracted RNA from PBMCs served as the source of the TCR library. Graves' disease diagnoses followed American Thyroid Association guidelines. Ten or more counts support this clonotype. Antigen: not known. This CDR3 spans 15 amino acids. Trimming took off 2 bases at V and 0 bases at J, with 7 bases between the two ends. From germline, CDR1 is SGHTA and CDR2 FQGNSA.

Sequenced material: peripheral blood mononuclear cells (PBMCs), taken when the disease was refractory, from a patient treated with antithyroid drugs. This chain connects TRBV7-2 to TRBJ2-2; no definite D call. The TCR comes from a female donor with Graves disease. CDR3 DNA: TGTGCCAGCAGCTTATCGGAGACGAACACCGGGGAGCTGTTTTTT. Amino acids: CASSLSETNTGELFF.